Reported below is one T cell receptor (beta chain). Its target is not known. The CDR3 covers 18 residues. Germline V lookup: CDR1 KGHSH, CDR2 LQKENI. V lost 6 bases and J lost 0; bases outside the gene matches: 12. The sample is drawn from a study of shared clonotypes between healthy human individuals. CD45RO-negative CD8 cells positively selected for CCR7 made up the naive population, which excluded terminally differentiated effector memory CD45RA+ cells. Study results and caveats: It was observed that 4% to 6% of naive CD4 clonotypes were shared across a handful of donors.

TCRdb's table, derived via immunoSEQ multiplex PCR, lists solely in-frame clones and lacks some. The sample shows roughly 890,000 clones, more than 85% of them seen only once. The sample consisted of naive CD8+ T cells sorted from blood. The TCR was taken from a man aged 25-45 years in good health. The rearrangement links TRBV18 to TRBJ2-1, with 9 bases identical to TRBD1. The CDR3 DNA is TGTGCCAGCTCGCCGGGACAGGGCCTAATCGGCTCCTACAATGAGCAGTTCTTC. Encoded protein: CASSPGQGLIGSYNEQFF.